The T cell receptor beta chain described here comes from a study of T cells in Graves' hyperthyroidism and ophthalmopathy (dated by TCRdb to between 2018 and 2021). About the study as a whole: Peripheral blood was sampled at the time of initial diagnosis, prior to any treatment. To identify TCR V-J signatures that set the groups apart, the researchers used a discovery cohort of about a hundred patients, made up of fewer than 50 with Graves' ophthalmopathy and about 59 with stable Graves' hyperthyroidism. The approximately 90 discovery patients were divided at random into training and test sets in a 7:3 ratio. Following sampling, methimazole starting at 30 mg daily was given to hyperthyroidism patients, and high-dose intravenous methylprednisolone was given to ophthalmopathy patients. Whether ophthalmopathy could be predicted prospectively was tested in an independent validation cohort made up of 18 to 20 hyperthyroidism patients plus 17 patients who later progressed to ophthalmopathy. The study also compared thyroid tissue and blood T-cell repertoires from over 5 Graves' hyperthyroidism patients. According to the paper, TCR Vbeta CDR3 sequencing was carried out on 120 to 150 peripheral blood samples, which came from approximately 41 ophthalmopathy, 70 to 80 hyperthyroidism and about 17 progressor patients.

The CDR3 sequence holds 15 residues, the cysteine and phenylalanine included. Of all the DNA, just the CDR3 is kept, 45 bases in frame from base 1. Reading the germline V gene gives CDR1 MGHDK and CDR2 SYGVNS. Trimming at the junction amounts to 4 bases on V and 1 base on J, and the germline ends lie 14 bases apart. About this clonotype itself: The clone's antigen remains unknown. Within one base of it there is no much larger clone, and no base qualities were kept.

Summary of the overall study and its limitations: In validation, the model predicted progression to ophthalmopathy with approximately 70% sensitivity and 72% to 75% specificity, a median of roughly seven months before onset. Most expanded thyroid clonotypes (frequency above 0.001) were also detected in blood, a finding suggesting that blood repertoires may reflect thyroid immune responses. No statistical method was used to set the sample size in advance, and investigators knew the group allocation. A 13 V-J signature model separated ophthalmopathy from stable hyperthyroidism, with approximately 87% sensitivity and 81.08% specificity in cross-validation and 80%/75% in testing.

A patient counted as having stable Graves' hyperthyroidism if no progression to ophthalmopathy occurred over 18 months of follow-up. Hyperthyroidism patients were aged 18 to 65 years and newly diagnosed, with disease duration of less than 2 months. Patients with uncontrolled infections, other autoimmune diseases, pregnancy or lactation were excluded. Diagnoses relied on clinical symptoms, serum thyroxine and TRAb, thyroid ultrasound and orbital computed tomography. Ficoll-Paque density gradient centrifugation was used to isolate PBMCs from approximately 11 ml of fresh peripheral blood. Total RNA was extracted with Trizol reagent, and quality was checked on an Agilent 2100 Bioanalyzer. TCR beta CDR3 regions were amplified from RNA transcripts. The TCR CDR3 was subjected to a first round of RT-PCR using the HTBI primer set and the Qiagen OneStep RT-PCR kit. A second multiplex PCR round built the libraries, followed by size selection and purification. Libraries were sequenced paired-end with 100 bp reads on an Illumina HiSeq2000. Per the source publication's procedure: Raw data were processed with SOAPnuke, discarding reads with adapters, uncalled bases, mean Phred below 15, or no exact constant-primer or identifier match. COPE v1.2.5 was used to merge high-quality paired reads, and clonotypes were defined as unique nucleotide sequences. MiTCR v1.1 was used to align the clonotypes against IMGT TRBV, TRBD and TRBJ reference segments. The analysis was restricted to V-J combinations with a frequency above 0.0001, which together covered roughly 99% of the repertoires. A TCS score was defined as the ratio between F50 (clonal expansion) and ExV (chaos), using BLOSUM62-based TCRdist between CDR3 peptides within each V-J. Welch's t-statistics and random forest reduced fewer than 600 V-J features to under 15, which were used in a naive Bayes classifier (R e1071). The public reads were reprocessed in TCRdb via fastp at Q25 and MiXCR, keeping in-frame beta chains. Each CDR3 protein appears once, grouped with its most common genes and DNA. What appears here as the V and J calls and clone size reflects TCRdb's work, not the paper's. In all, the sample holds 75,000 to 100,000 distinct CDR3 sequences, and roughly 56% of those were seen once. In total, the top ten clones hold 25% to 30% of the sample.

This receptor chain uses TRBV25-1 and TRBJ2-7, with the D gene too uncertain to name. The specimen sequenced was blood. The receptor comes from a woman in her thirties or forties with Graves' hyperthyroidism. The CDR3 here reads CASSASHRVSYEQYF. The nucleotides are TGTGCCAGCAGTGCTAGTCACAGAGTTTCCTACGAGCAGTACTTC.